This TCR beta chain comes out of a study of OX40 agonist ivuxolimab in advanced cancers. The data were produced by immunoSEQ multiplex PCR, yet TCRdb's version contains in-frame clones alone and is incomplete. Of approximately 71,000 clones listed, about four fifths are singletons. Germline CDR1 and CDR2: LNHDA and SQIVND (reference sequence). This CDR3 is built from 13 residues. Trimming took 9 bases from V and 0 from J, leaving 11 bases between them. The receptor was isolated from an adult with an advanced solid tumor such as melanoma, head and neck, liver or kidney cancer. The sample in question was CD4+ or CD8+ T cells sorted from blood, obtained in a trial of the OX40 agonist ivuxolimab. The chain uses TRBV19 and TRBJ2-5, with a tentative D call TRBD2 (5 bases). CDR3 DNA: TGTGCCAGCAAGGAGGCGTACCAAGAGACCCAGTACTTC. It codes for CASKEAYQETQYF.